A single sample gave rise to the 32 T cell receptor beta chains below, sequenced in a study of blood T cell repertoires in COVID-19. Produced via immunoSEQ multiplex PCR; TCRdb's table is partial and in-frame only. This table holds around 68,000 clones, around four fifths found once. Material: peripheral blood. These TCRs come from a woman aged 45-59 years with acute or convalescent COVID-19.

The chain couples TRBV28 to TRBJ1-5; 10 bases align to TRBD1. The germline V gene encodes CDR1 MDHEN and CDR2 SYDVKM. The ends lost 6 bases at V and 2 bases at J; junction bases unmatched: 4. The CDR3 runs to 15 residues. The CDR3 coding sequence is TGTGCCAGCAGGGGGACAGGGGATGGCAATCAGCCCCAGCATTTT. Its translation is CASRGTGDGNQPQHF.

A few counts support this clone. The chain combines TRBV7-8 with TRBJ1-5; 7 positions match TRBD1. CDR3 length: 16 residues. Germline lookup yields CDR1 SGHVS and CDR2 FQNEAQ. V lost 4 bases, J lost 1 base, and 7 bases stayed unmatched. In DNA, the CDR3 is TGTGCCAGCAGCTCGTCCGGGACAGCAAGCAATCAGCCCCAGCATTTT. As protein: CASSSSGTASNQPQHF.

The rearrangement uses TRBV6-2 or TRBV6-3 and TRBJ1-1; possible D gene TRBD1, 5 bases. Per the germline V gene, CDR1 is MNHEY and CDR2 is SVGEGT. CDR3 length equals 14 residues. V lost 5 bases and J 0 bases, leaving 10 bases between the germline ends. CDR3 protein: CASSGAAMNTEAFF. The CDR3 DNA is TGTGCCAGCAGTGGGGCAGCGATGAACACTGAAGCTTTCTTT.

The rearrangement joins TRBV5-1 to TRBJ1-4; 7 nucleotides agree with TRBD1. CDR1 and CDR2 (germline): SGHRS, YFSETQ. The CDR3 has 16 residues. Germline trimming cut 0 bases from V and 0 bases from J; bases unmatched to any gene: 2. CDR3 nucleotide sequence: TGCGCCAGCAGCTTGGGACAGGGCGCAACTAATGAAAAACTGTTTTTT. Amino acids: CASSLGQGATNEKLFF. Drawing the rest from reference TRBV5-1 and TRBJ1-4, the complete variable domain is KAGVTQTPRYLIKTRGQQVTLSCSPISGHRSVSWYQQTPGQGLQFLFEYFSETQRNKGNFPGRFSGRQFSNSRSEMNVSTLELGDSALYLCASSLGQGATNEKLFFGSGTQLSVL.

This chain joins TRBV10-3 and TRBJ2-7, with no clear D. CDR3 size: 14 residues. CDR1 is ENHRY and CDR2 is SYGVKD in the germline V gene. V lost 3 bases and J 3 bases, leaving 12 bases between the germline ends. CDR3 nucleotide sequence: TGTGCCATCAGTGAATCAACGGCAGGCTACGAGCAGTACTTC. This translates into CAISESTAGYEQYF.

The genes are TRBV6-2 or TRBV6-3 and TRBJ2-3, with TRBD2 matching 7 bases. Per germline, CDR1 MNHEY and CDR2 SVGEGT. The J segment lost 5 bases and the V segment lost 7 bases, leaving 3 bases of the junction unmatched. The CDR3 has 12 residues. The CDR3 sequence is CASTPGGDTQYF. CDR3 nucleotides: TGTGCCAGCACCCCGGGGGGAGATACGCAGTATTTT.

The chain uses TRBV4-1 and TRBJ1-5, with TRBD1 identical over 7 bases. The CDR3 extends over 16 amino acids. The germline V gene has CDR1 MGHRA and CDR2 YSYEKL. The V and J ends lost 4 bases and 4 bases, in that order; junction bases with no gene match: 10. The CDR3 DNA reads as TGCGCCAGCAGCCGAGACCCGACAGGGCAAAATCAGCCCCAGCATTTT. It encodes CASSRDPTGQNQPQHF.

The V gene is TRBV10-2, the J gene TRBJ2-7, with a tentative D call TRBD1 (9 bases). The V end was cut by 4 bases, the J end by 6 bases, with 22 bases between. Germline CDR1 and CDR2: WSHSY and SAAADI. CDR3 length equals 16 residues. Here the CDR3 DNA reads TGCGCCAGCAGTGCAGATGGACAGGGGCTAGCGGGCGAGCAGTACTTC. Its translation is CASSADGQGLAGEQYF.

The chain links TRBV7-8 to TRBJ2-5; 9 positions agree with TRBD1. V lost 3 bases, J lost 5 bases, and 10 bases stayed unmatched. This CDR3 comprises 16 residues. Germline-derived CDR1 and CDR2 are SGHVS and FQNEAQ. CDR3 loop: CASSFSAGQGLETQYF. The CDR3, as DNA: TGTGCCAGCAGCTTCTCAGCGGGACAGGGCTTGGAGACCCAGTACTTC. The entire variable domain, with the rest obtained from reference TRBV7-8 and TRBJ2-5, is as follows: GAGVSQSPRYKVAKRGQDVALRCDPISGHVSLFWYQQALGQGPEFLTYFQNEAQLDKSGLPSDRFFAERPEGSVSTLKIQRTQQEDSAVYLCASSFSAGQGLETQYFGPGTRLLVL.

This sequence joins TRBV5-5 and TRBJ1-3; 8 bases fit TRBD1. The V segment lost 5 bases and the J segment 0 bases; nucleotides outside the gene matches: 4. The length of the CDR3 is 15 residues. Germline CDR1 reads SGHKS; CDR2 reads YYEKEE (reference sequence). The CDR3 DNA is TGTGCCAGCAGGGCCGGGACAGGCTCTGGAAACACCATATATTTT. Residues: CASRAGTGSGNTIYF.

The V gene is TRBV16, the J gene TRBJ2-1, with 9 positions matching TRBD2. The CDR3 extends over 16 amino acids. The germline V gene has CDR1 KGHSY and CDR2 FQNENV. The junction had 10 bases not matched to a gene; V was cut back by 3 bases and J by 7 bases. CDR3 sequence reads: CASSHRGGGAGNEQFF. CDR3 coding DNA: TGTGCCAGCAGCCACCGGGGCGGGGGGGCCGGGAATGAGCAGTTCTTC.

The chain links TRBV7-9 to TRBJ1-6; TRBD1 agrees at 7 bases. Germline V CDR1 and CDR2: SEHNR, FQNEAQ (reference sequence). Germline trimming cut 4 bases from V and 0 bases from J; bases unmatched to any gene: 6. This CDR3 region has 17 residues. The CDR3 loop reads CASSYGTASSYNSPLHF. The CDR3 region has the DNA TGTGCCAGCAGCTACGGGACAGCGAGCTCCTATAATTCACCCCTCCACTTT.

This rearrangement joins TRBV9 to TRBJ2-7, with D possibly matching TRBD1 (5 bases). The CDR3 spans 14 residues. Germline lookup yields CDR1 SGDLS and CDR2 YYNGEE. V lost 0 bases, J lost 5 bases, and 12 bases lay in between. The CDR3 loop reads CASSVGFGAHEQYF. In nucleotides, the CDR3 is TGTGCCAGCAGCGTAGGCTTTGGGGCCCACGAGCAGTACTTC.

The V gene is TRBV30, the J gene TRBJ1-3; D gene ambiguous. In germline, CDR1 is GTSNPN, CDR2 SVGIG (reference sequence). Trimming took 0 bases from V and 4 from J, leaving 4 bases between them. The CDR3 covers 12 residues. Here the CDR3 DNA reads TGTGCCTGGAGTGTACAGGGAAACACCATATATTTT. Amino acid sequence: CAWSVQGNTIYF.

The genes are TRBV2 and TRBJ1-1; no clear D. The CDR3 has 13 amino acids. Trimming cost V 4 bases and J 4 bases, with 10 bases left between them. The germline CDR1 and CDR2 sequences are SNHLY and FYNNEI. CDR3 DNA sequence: TGTGCCAGCAGTGCTCTAGAGGGCACTGAAGCTTTCTTT. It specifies CASSALEGTEAFF.

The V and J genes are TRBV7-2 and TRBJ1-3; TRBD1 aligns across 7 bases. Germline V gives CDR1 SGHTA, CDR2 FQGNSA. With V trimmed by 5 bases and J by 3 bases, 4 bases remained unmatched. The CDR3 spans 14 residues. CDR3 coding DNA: TGTGCCAGCAGCCCAGGGGGAGGTGGAAACACCATATATTTT. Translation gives CASSPGGGGNTIYF.

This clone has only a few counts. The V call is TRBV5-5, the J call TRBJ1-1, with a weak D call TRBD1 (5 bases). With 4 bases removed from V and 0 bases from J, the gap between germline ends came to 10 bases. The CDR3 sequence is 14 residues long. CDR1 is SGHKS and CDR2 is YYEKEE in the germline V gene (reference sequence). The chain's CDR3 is CASSQTALNTEAFF. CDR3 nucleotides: TGTGCCAGCAGCCAGACAGCTCTGAACACTGAAGCTTTCTTT.

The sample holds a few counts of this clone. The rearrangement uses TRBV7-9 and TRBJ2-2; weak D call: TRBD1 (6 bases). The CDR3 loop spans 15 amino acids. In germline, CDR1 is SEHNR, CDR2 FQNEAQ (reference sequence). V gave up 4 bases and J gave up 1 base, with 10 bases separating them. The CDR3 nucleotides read TGTGCCAGCAGCTGGGGGCAGGGGAACACCGGGGAGCTGTTTTTT. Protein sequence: CASSWGQGNTGELFF.

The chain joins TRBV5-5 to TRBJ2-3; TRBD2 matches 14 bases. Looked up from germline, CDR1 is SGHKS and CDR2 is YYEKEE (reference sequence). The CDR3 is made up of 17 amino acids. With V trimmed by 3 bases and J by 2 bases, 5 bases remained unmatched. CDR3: CASSYGTSGSLTDTQYF. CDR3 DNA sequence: TGTGCCAGCAGCTACGGGACTAGCGGGAGTCTCACAGATACGCAGTATTTT.

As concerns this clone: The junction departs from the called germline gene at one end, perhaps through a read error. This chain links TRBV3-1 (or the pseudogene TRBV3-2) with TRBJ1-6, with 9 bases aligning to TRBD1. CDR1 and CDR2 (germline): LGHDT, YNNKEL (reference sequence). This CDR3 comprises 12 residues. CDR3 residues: CASSLSTGGQAF. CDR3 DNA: TGTGCCAGCAGCCTGTCGACAGGGGGACAGGCCTTT.

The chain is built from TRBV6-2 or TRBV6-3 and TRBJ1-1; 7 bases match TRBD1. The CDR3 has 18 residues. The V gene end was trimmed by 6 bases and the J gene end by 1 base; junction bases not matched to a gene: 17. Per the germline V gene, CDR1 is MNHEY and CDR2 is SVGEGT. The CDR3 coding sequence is TGTGCCAGCAGCCTCACCCCTGAGGGGGCGACGTGGAACACTGAAGCTTTCTTT. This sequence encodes CASSLTPEGATWNTEAFF.

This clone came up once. The CDR3 here is CASSIDPLYYGYTF. The CDR3, as DNA: TGTGCCAGTAGTATAGATCCCCTCTACTATGGCTACACCTTC. The chain combines TRBV19 with TRBJ1-2; D gene uncertain. V dropped 0 bases and J dropped 3 bases, with 8 bases sitting between them. Germline CDR1 reads LNHDA; CDR2 reads SQIVND (reference sequence). CDR3 length: 14 amino acids.

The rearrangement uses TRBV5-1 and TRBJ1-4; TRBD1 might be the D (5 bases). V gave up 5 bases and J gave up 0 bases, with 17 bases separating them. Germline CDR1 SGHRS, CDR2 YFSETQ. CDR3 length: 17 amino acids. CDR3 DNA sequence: TGCGCCAGCAGGGGCGGGATGGGGACGGCAACTAATGAAAAACTGTTTTTT. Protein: CASRGGMGTATNEKLFF. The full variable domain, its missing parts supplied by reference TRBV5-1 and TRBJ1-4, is KAGVTQTPRYLIKTRGQQVTLSCSPISGHRSVSWYQQTPGQGLQFLFEYFSETQRNKGNFPGRFSGRQFSNSRSEMNVSTLELGDSALYLCASRGGMGTATNEKLFFGSGTQLSVL.

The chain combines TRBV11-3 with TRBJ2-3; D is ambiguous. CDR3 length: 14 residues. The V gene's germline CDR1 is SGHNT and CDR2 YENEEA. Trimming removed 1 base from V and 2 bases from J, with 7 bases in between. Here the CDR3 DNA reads TGTGCCAGCAGCTTAGGCGGCTACACAGATACGCAGTATTTT. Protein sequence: CASSLGGYTDTQYF.

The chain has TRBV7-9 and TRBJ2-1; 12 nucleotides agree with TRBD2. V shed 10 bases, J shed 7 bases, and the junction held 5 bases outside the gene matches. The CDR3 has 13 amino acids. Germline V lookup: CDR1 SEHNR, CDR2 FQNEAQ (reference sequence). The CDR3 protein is CATPSGRANEQFF. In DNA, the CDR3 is TGTGCCACCCCTAGCGGGAGGGCAAATGAGCAGTTCTTC. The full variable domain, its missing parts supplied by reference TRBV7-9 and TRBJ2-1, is DTGVSQNPRHKITKRGQNVTFRCDPISEHNRLYWYRQTLGQGPEFLTYFQNEAQLEKSRLLSDRFSAERPKGSFSTLEIQRTEQGDSAMYLCATPSGRANEQFFGPGTRLTVL.

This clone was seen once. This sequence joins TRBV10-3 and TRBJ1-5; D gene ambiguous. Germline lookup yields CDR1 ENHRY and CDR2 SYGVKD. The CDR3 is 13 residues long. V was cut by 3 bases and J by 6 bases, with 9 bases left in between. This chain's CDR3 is CAISDRAGQPQHF. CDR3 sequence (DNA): TGTGCCATCAGTGATAGGGCGGGTCAGCCCCAGCATTTT.

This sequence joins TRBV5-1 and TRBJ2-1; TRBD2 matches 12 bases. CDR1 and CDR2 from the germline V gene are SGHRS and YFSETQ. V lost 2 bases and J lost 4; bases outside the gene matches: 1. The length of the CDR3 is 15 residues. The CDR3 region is CASSFTSGGYNEQFF. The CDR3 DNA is TGCGCCAGCAGCTTTACTAGCGGGGGGTACAATGAGCAGTTCTTC.

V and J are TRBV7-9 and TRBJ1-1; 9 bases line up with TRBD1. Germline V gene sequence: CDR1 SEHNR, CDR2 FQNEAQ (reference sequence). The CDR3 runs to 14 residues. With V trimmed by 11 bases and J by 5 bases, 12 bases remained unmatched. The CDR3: CAGRDRDGATEAFF. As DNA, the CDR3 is TGTGCCGGCCGGGACAGGGACGGAGCAACTGAAGCTTTCTTT.

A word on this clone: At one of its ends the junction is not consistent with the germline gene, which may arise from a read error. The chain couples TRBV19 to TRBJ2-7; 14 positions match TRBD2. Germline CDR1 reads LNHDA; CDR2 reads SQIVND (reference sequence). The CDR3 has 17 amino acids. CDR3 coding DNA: TGTGCCAGTAGTCCCGGGACTAGCGGGAGCCCCTCCTTCGAGCAGTACTTC. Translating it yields CASSPGTSGSPSFEQYF.

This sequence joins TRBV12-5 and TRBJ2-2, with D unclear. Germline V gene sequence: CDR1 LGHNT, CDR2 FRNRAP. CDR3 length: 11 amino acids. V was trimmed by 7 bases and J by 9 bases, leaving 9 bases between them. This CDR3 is CASAHFWELFF. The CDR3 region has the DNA TGTGCTAGTGCCCACTTTTGGGAGCTGTTTTTT.

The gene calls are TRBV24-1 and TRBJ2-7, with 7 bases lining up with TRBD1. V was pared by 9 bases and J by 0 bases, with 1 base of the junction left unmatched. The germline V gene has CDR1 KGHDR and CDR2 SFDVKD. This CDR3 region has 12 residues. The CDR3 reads CATGQDSYEQYF. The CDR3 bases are TGTGCCACCGGACAGGACTCCTACGAGCAGTACTTC.

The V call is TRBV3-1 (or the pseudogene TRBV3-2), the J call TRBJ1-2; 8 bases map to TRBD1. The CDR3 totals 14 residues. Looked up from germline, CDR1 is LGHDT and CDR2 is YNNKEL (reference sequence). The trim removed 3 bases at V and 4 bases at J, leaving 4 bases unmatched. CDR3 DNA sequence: TGTGCCAGCAGCCAGCCCGGGACAGGCTATGGCTACACCTTC. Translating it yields CASSQPGTGYGYTF.